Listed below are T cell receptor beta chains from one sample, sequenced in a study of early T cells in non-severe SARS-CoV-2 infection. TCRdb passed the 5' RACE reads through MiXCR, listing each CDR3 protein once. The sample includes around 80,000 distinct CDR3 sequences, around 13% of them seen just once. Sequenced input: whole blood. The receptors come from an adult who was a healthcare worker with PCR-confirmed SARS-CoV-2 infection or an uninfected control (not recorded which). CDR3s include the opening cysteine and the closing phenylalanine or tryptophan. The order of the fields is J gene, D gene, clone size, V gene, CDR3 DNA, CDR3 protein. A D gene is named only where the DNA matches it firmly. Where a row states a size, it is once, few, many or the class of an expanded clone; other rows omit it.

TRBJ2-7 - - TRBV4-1 TGCGCCAGCAGCCAGGCCGCGACAGAAAGTTCCTACGAGCAGTACTTC CASSQAATESSYEQYF
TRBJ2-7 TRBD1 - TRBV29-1 TGCAGCGTTGAAGATCTTGGACAGGGGAACGAGCAGTACTTC CSVEDLGQGNEQYF
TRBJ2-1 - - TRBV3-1 TGTGCCAGCAGGGGTACGGGCTCCTACAATGAGCAGTTCTTC CASRGTGSYNEQFF
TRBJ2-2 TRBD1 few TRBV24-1 TGTGCCACCAGTACCCGGGACAGGGGGCCCACCGGGGAGCTGTTTTTT CATSTRDRGPTGELFF
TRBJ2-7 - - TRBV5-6 TGTGCCAGCAGCCCGGGATACGGTAACTACGAGCAGTACTTC CASSPGYGNYEQYF
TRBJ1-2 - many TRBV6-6 TGTGCCAGCAGTTATAAGGGTTCTGGTGAATATGGCTACACCTTC CASSYKGSGEYGYTF
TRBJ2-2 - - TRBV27 TGTGCCAGCAGTTCCCGACTCCTAAACACCGGGGAGCTGTTTTTT CASSSRLLNTGELFF
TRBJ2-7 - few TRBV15 TGTGCCACCAGCAGAGGAGCGAACTACGAGCAGTACTTC CATSRGANYEQYF
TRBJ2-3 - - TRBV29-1 TGCAGCGTTGGATGGCCTAGCACAGATACGCAGTATTTT CSVGWPSTDTQYF
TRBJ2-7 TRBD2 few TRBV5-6 TGTGCCAGCAGCCCCGGACTAGCGGGGAGCTCCTACGAGCAGTACTTC CASSPGLAGSSYEQYF
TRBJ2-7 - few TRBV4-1 TGCGCCAGCAGCCAACAACTATGGACATTTAGCTCCTACGAGCAGTACTTC CASSQQLWTFSSYEQYF
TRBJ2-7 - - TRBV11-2 TGTGCCAGCAGCTTGGTATTGGACACCAGGCACTTC CASSLVLDTRHF
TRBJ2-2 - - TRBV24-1 TGTGCCACCAGTGATTCAGCGAGCAGTACCGGGGAGCTGTTTTTT CATSDSASSTGELFF
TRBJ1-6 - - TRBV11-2 TGTGCCAGCAGCTTGTACCCGGGGCGATCACCCCTCCACTTT CASSLYPGRSPLHF
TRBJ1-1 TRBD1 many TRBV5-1 TGCGCCAGCAGCTTGAGAGGACAGGTTAGAAAGATGAACACTGAAGCTTTCTTT CASSLRGQVRKMNTEAFF
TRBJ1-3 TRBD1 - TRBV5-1 TGCGCCAGCAGCGTCGGACAGGCCGGTGGAAACACCATATATTTT CASSVGQAGGNTIYF
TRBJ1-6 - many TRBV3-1 TGTGCCAGCAGCCAATTTGGGGATAATTCACCCCTCCACTTT CASSQFGDNSPLHF
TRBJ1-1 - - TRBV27 TGTGCCAGCAGTTTATTACTAACGGGAGGGAGGAGTGAAGCTTTCTTT CASSLLLTGGRSEAFF
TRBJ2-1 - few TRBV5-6 TGTGCCAGCAGCTCTGAATCCCGGGAGCAGTTCTTC CASSSESREQFF
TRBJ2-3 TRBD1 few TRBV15 TGTGCCACCAGCACTCCAGGCGTAGGGGGCAACACAGATACGCAGTATTTT CATSTPGVGGNTDTQYF
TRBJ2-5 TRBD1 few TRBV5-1 TGCGCCAGCACCCGGGACAGTGCATTCCCAGGGGAGACCCAGTACTTC CASTRDSAFPGETQYF
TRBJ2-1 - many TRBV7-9 TGTGCCAGCAGCCGACGGGAGCGCGATGAGCAGTTCTTC CASSRRERDEQFF
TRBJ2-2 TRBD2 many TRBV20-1 TGCAGTGCTAGACCACCGGGACTAGCGGGAGCGTTCAGCACCGGGGAGCTGTTTTTT CSARPPGLAGAFSTGELFF
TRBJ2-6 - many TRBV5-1 TGCGCCAGCAGCTTTAGGGGTGCTGGGGCCAACGTCCTGACTTTC CASSFRGAGANVLTF
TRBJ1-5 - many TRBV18 TGTGCCAGCTCACCACAGGGTGGGCGCAATCAGCCCCAGCATTTT CASSPQGGRNQPQHF
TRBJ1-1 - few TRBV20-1 TGCAGTGCTAGGGTGACGAGAACCAACACTGAAGCTTTCTTT CSARVTRTNTEAFF
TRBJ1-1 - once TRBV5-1 TGCGCCAGCAGCTTGGGCTCAGGAAACACTGAAGCTTTCTTT CASSLGSGNTEAFF